This is a list of T cell receptor beta chains from one sample in a study of T cells in Graves' hyperthyroidism and ophthalmopathy. MiXCR, run by TCRdb on the multiplex PCR reads, gives a single entry per CDR3 protein. The sample has some 180,000 distinct CDR3 sequences, less than 20% seen once. Source material: blood. The receptors were gathered from a woman between 45 and 65 years old with Graves' hyperthyroidism. CDR3s include the opening cysteine and the closing phenylalanine or tryptophan. A D gene is named only where the DNA matches it firmly. Where a row states a size, it is once, few, many or the class of an expanded clone; other rows omit it.

size: many; D: -; J: TRBJ2-1; V: TRBV7-3; DNA: TGTGCCAGCAGCTTAAGTCGCGGGTCCTACAATGAGCAGTTCTTC; CDR3: CASSLSRGSYNEQFF
size: few; D: -; J: TRBJ1-2; V: TRBV29-1; DNA: TGCAGCGTTGAAGCAGGAGCTAACTATGGCTACACCTTC; CDR3: CSVEAGANYGYTF
size: -; D: -; J: TRBJ1-1; V: TRBV6-1; DNA: TGTGCCAGCAGTGAATGGGCACGACAGATCGAAGCTTTCTTT; CDR3: CASSEWARQIEAFF
size: many; D: -; J: TRBJ2-7; V: TRBV28; DNA: TGTGCCAGCAGTTTTGGGGAGATATTTACCTACGAGCAGTACTTC; CDR3: CASSFGEIFTYEQYF
size: few; D: -; J: TRBJ2-5; V: TRBV27; DNA: TGTGCCAGCAGTCCATTGCCACGGGGGAACCTCCAAGAGACCCAGTACTTC; CDR3: CASSPLPRGNLQETQYF
size: many; D: TRBD2; J: TRBJ2-5; V: TRBV18; DNA: TGTGCCAGCTCACCACCGAGCGGGAGGATGGAGACCCAGTACTTC; CDR3: CASSPPSGRMETQYF
size: -; D: -; J: TRBJ1-5; V: TRBV2; DNA: TGTGCCAGCACCCCGGGAGGAGGGAGCAATCAGCCCCAGCATTTT; CDR3: CASTPGGGSNQPQHF
size: many; D: -; J: TRBJ2-1; V: TRBV2; DNA: TGTGCCAGCAGTTCTTCCTGGTTCTACAATGAGCAGTTCTTC; CDR3: CASSSSWFYNEQFF
size: -; D: -; J: TRBJ2-7; V: TRBV5-1; DNA: TGCGCCAGCAGCGAGGGCAGGGGCGGTCTCTACGAGCAGTACTTC; CDR3: CASSEGRGGLYEQYF
size: -; D: TRBD2; J: TRBJ2-3; V: TRBV5-8; DNA: TGTGCCAGCTCCTCTGGGGCGGGGGACACAGATACGCAGTATTTT; CDR3: CASSSGAGDTDTQYF
size: many; D: -; J: TRBJ2-5; V: TRBV11-3; DNA: TGTGCCAGCAGCTTCCTGCGTAGCGGTGGGGTCCAAGAGACCCAGTACTTC; CDR3: CASSFLRSGGVQETQYF
size: -; D: TRBD2; J: TRBJ2-3; V: TRBV10-3; DNA: TGTGCCATTGGGACTAGCGGGAGGACTAGCACAGATACGCAGTATTTT; CDR3: CAIGTSGRTSTDTQYF
size: many; D: -; J: TRBJ1-3; V: TRBV28; DNA: TGTGCCAGCAGTCTACAGGTCTCACTCTCTGGAAACACCATATATTTT; CDR3: CASSLQVSLSGNTIYF